The next 23 T cell receptor beta chains were all read from a single sample in a study of shared clonotypes between healthy human individuals. The assay was immunoSEQ multiplex PCR, and TCRdb's table has in-frame clones only and misses some. Of under 2,000,000 clones listed, approximately 95% are singletons. CD8 cells classed as naive were CD45RO-negative and positively selected for CCR7, excluding terminally differentiated effector memory CD45RA+ cells. The sample was naive CD8+ T cells sorted from blood. The receptors here all came from a man between 18 and 35 years old in good health.

The chain uses TRBV7-9 and TRBJ2-7; 8 bases match TRBD1. CDR1 and CDR2 from the germline V gene are SEHNR and FQNEAQ (reference sequence). The CDR3 consists of 14 residues. Trimming removed 1 base from V and 3 bases from J; junction bases left unmatched: 2. As DNA, the CDR3 is TGTGCCAGCAGCTTAGACGGACAGGGCTACGAGCAGTACTTC. It codes for CASSLDGQGYEQYF.

This clone appeared a single time. Other DNA sequences within the sample encode an identical CDR3. The chain employs TRBV5-6 and TRBJ1-2; tentative D call: TRBD1 (5 bases). CDR3 size: 13 residues. The V end lost 4 bases, the J end lost 2 bases, and 9 bases lay between the germline ends. CDR1 and CDR2 from the germline V gene are SGHDT and YYEEEE. In DNA form, the CDR3 reads TGTGCCAGCAGCGAAGACAGCAACTATGGCTACACCTTC. Amino acid sequence: CASSEDSNYGYTF.

The chain is built from TRBV7-9 and TRBJ2-1, with D unresolved. The V end lost 5 bases, the J end lost 8 bases, and 13 bases lay between the germline ends. CDR1 and CDR2 from the germline V gene are SEHNR and FQNEAQ (reference sequence). The CDR3 runs to 13 residues. CDR3 DNA sequence: TGTGCCAGCAGCCCTAACACGGACCATGAGCAGTTCTTC. It encodes CASSPNTDHEQFF.

This clone has just one count. The CDR3 region is CASSEYRGSFSGYTF. The CDR3 DNA reads as TGTGCCAGCAGCGAATACAGGGGGTCGTTCAGTGGCTACACCTTC. This rearrangement joins TRBV13 to TRBJ1-2; TRBD1 matches 8 bases. This CDR3 is built from 15 residues. Germline assignment: CDR1 PRHDT and CDR2 FYEKMQ (reference sequence). V was pared by 5 bases and J by 7 bases, with 12 bases of the junction left unmatched.

The V call is TRBV2, the J call TRBJ1-2; a possible D gene is TRBD1 (5 bases). CDR1 and CDR2 from the germline V gene are SNHLY and FYNNEI. V was trimmed by 7 bases and J by 2 bases, leaving 23 bases between them. The CDR3 is made up of 17 amino acids. The CDR3 here is CASTQGRVRVVNYGYTF. The DNA for the CDR3 is TGTGCCAGCACCCAGGGAAGGGTGAGGGTGGTAAACTATGGCTACACCTTC.

The J gene is TRBJ1-5, the V gene TRBV11-3; TRBD1 agrees at 11 bases. CDR3 length: 18 amino acids. Germline V gene data show CDR1 as SGHNT and CDR2 as YENEEA. Unmatched junction bases numbered 11, after V lost 0 bases and J lost 7 bases. The CDR3 nucleotides read TGTGCCAGCAGCTTAGATTGGGACCGGGACAGGGGGGACCAGCCCCAGCATTTT. This codes for CASSLDWDRDRGDQPQHF.

The J gene is TRBJ2-3, the V gene TRBV11-2, with 8 bases fitting TRBD2. The J segment lost 0 bases and the V segment lost 2 bases, leaving 10 bases of the junction unmatched. The CDR3 is made up of 18 amino acids. Germline CDR1 is SGHAT and CDR2 is FQNNGV. CDR3 protein: CASSLLAGYLASTDTQYF. As DNA, the CDR3 is TGTGCCAGCAGCTTACTAGCGGGCTACCTCGCTAGCACAGATACGCAGTATTTT.

V gene TRBV6-5 combines with J gene TRBJ1-5, with D possibly being TRBD1 (6 bases). Looked up from germline, CDR1 is MNHEY and CDR2 is SVGAGI. Trimming removed 10 bases from V and 7 bases from J, with 14 bases in between. The CDR3 sequence is 12 residues long. CDR3 in amino acids: CAIPPGEQPQHF. CDR3 in DNA: TGTGCCATTCCTCCAGGGGAACAGCCCCAGCATTTT.

Written as DNA, the CDR3 is TGTGCCAGCAGCGTAGGAGGTGGACTAGCGGGATACAATGAGCAGTTCTTC. It encodes CASSVGGGLAGYNEQFF. The chain uses TRBV9 and TRBJ2-1; 12 positions match TRBD2. CDR3 length: 17 residues. Per germline, CDR1 SGDLS and CDR2 YYNGEE. Trimming removed 0 bases from V and 4 bases from J; junction bases left unmatched: 5.

As DNA, the CDR3 is TGTGCCTGGAGCGGGACAGTTATTCCTGAAGCTTTCTTT. This encodes CAWSGTVIPEAFF. The chain joins TRBV30 to TRBJ1-1; 7 bases agree with TRBD1. The CDR3 extends over 13 amino acids. After removal of 3 bases from V and 6 bases from J, the junction contained 7 bases not matched to a gene. Germline CDR1 reads GTSNPN; CDR2 reads SVGIG (reference sequence).

The rearrangement links TRBV10-3 to TRBJ2-2; D could derive from TRBD1 or TRBD2 (5 bases each). Trimming took off 6 bases at V and 1 base at J, with 15 bases between the two ends. Germline V CDR1 and CDR2: ENHRY, SYGVKD. The CDR3 consists of 16 residues. The DNA for the CDR3 is TGTGCCATCAGGAGGGACCCCGGCGGGAACACCGGGGAGCTGTTTTTT. It is translated as CAIRRDPGGNTGELFF.

This clone was found once. This chain joins TRBV6-5 and TRBJ2-7; tentatively, D is TRBD2 (7 bases). Looked up from germline, CDR1 is MNHEY and CDR2 is SVGAGI. CDR3 length: 16 residues. Trimming took 4 bases from V and 0 from J, leaving 16 bases between them. The CDR3: CASSLRGGHNSYEQYF. CDR3 DNA sequence: TGTGCCAGCAGTTTGAGGGGGGGACATAACTCCTACGAGCAGTACTTC.

V and J are TRBV19 and TRBJ1-2, with D unresolved. Trimming took 6 bases from V and 11 from J, leaving 16 bases between them. This CDR3 is built from 12 residues. Germline CDR1 LNHDA, CDR2 SQIVND (reference sequence). The CDR3 sequence is CASSGEEAGYTF. DNA for the CDR3: TGTGCCAGTAGCGGAGAGGAGGCTGGGTACACCTTC.

The J gene is TRBJ2-5, the V gene TRBV7-9; D gene ambiguous. V lost 1 base to trimming and J lost 3 bases, with 12 bases between them. The CDR3 consists of 15 residues. Germline CDR1 SEHNR, CDR2 FQNEAQ (reference sequence). CDR3 residues: CASSLVPDGEETQYF. The CDR3 coding sequence is TGTGCCAGCAGCTTAGTTCCCGACGGTGAAGAGACCCAGTACTTC.

This clone showed up just once. The V gene is TRBV23-1, the J gene TRBJ2-7, with 13 bases matching TRBD2. TRBV23-1 is classed as an ORF, of uncertain function. V shed 4 bases, J shed 0 bases, and the junction held 12 bases outside the gene matches. The CDR3 is made up of 19 amino acids. The CDR3 protein is CASSLRPGLAGPGSYEQYF. Here the CDR3 DNA reads TGCGCCAGCAGTCTCCGGCCGGGACTAGCGGGACCGGGCTCCTACGAGCAGTACTTC.

This clone has more than one count but fewer than ten. This rearrangement joins TRBV6-5 to TRBJ1-6, with TRBD1 identical over 9 bases. Trimming at V came to 4 bases and at J to 11 bases, leaving 9 bases not matched to a gene. Germline lookup yields CDR1 MNHEY and CDR2 SVGAGI. The CDR3 has 15 residues. The CDR3 loop reads CASSSGQGLLAPLHF. The CDR3 DNA reads as TGTGCCAGCAGTTCGGGACAGGGCCTACTGGCACCCCTCCACTTT.

The chain uses TRBV11-1 and TRBJ2-5; TRBD1 aligns across 10 bases. CDR1 and CDR2 (germline): SGHAT, FQDESV (reference sequence). The CDR3 contains 14 residues. The V segment lost 6 bases and the J segment 5 bases; nucleotides outside the gene matches: 6. The CDR3 nucleotides are TGTGCCAGCAGGACAGGGGGCGTTTGGGAGACCCAGTACTTC. Amino acids: CASRTGGVWETQYF.

This chain's CDR3 is CASSQDLVHYEQYF. The DNA for the CDR3 is TGCGCCAGCAGCCAAGATTTGGTCCACTACGAGCAGTACTTC. The rearrangement uses TRBV4-3 and TRBJ2-7; unclear D gene. CDR1 is LGHNA and CDR2 is YSLEER in the germline V gene. The ends were cut back, 0 bases at V and 3 bases at J, with 9 bases in the middle. This CDR3 has 14 amino acids.

This rearrangement joins TRBV4-1 to TRBJ2-3, with D unclear. Trimming took off 1 base at V and 0 bases at J, with 11 bases between the two ends. This CDR3 is 16 amino acids long. Germline values: CDR1 MGHRA, CDR2 YSYEKL. CDR3: CASSQVLRASTDTQYF. CDR3 nucleotide sequence: TGCGCCAGCAGCCAAGTTCTTCGTGCTAGCACAGATACGCAGTATTTT.

This rearrangement joins TRBV11-2 to TRBJ1-6; tentatively, D is TRBD1 (5 bases). CDR1 is SGHAT, CDR2 FQNNGV, per germline. The CDR3 sequence is 15 residues long. V was clipped by 3 bases and J by 5 bases, with 11 bases between them. DNA for the CDR3: TGTGCCAGCAGCTTCCGGGACGGGGATAATTCACCCCTCCACTTT. Amino acid sequence: CASSFRDGDNSPLHF.

This clone was observed once. This chain links TRBV7-8 with TRBJ2-4; the D gene is possibly TRBD1 (5 bases). This CDR3 contains 17 residues. V was cut by 2 bases and J by 1 base, with 15 bases left in between. In germline, CDR1 is SGHVS, CDR2 FQNEAQ. CDR3 bases: TGTGCCAGCAGCTTAACCCCTGTGGGGCTGGCCAAAAACATTCAGTACTTC. It codes for CASSLTPVGLAKNIQYF.

The gene calls are TRBV5-6 and TRBJ2-2, with no clear D. This CDR3 spans 13 amino acids. Trimming pared 3 bases from V and 5 bases from J, leaving 8 bases between. Per the germline V gene, CDR1 is SGHDT and CDR2 is YYEEEE. Here the CDR3 reads CASSWAVTGELFF. DNA of the CDR3: TGTGCCAGCAGCTGGGCGGTAACCGGGGAGCTGTTTTTT.

Of note for this clone: Relative to the germline gene, one junction end is altered; a read error may explain this. The chain combines TRBV13 with TRBJ2-1, with a weak D call TRBD2 (6 bases). Germline values: CDR1 PRHDT, CDR2 FYEKMQ (reference sequence). The CDR3 contains 11 residues. The CDR3 DNA sequence: TGTGCCAGCAGCTTTACCGGGAGCCGTATCTTC. Protein sequence: CASSFTGSRIF.